Sequencing of this TCR beta chain was carried out in a study of early T cells in non-severe SARS-CoV-2 infection. Study details: Sequenced bulk RNA came from whole blood that was unsorted, and chains were unpaired.

V lost 3 bases and J lost 3, with 3 bases in between. Germline CDR1 is DFQATT and CDR2 is SNEGSKA (reference sequence). This CDR3 spans 11 amino acids. MiXCR was run by TCRdb on the 5' RACE reads, yielding one entry per CDR3 protein. The data show about 49,000 distinct CDR3 sequences, about 6.5% seen once. V usage is TRBV20-1 and J usage is TRBJ2-1; D remains ambiguous. The sequences come from whole blood, collected at baseline. The clonotype originates from an adult who was a healthcare worker with PCR-confirmed SARS-CoV-2 infection or an uninfected control (not recorded which). The CDR3: CSASIYNEQFF. In DNA, the CDR3 is TGCAGTGCTAGCATCTACAATGAGCAGTTCTTC.